The rows below give T cell receptor beta chains drawn from one sample of a study of T-cell reconstitution after alpha-beta-depleted transplantation in children. Each CDR3 protein gets one entry after TCRdb re-called the PCR reads with MiXCR. Of roughly 160,000 distinct CDR3 sequences listed, more than 9.5% are singletons. The source was PBMCs, collected before TCRalphabeta/CD19-depleted stem cell transplant. The receptors come from a boy aged 2 to 10 with acute myeloid leukemia, due to receive a stem cell transplant. CDR3s include the opening cysteine and the closing phenylalanine or tryptophan. A D gene is named only where the DNA matches it firmly. Some rows mark clone size as missing; the rest say once, few, many or name a class of expanded clone.

v_call	cdr3_length	j_call	clone_size	d_call	cdr3_aa	cdr3_nt
TRBV7-2	15	TRBJ2-3	many	-	CASSLRLSSTDTQYF	TGTGCCAGCAGCTTACGGCTCAGCAGCACAGATACGCAGTATTTT
TRBV5-1	14	TRBJ1-5	many	TRBD1	CASSPGQGAQPQHF	TGCGCCAGCAGCCCAGGACAGGGGGCACAGCCCCAGCATTTT
TRBV5-4	13	TRBJ2-5	-	-	CASSPRGSETQYF	TGTGCCAGCAGCCCACGAGGTAGCGAGACCCAGTACTTC
TRBV29-1	18	TRBJ2-2	many	-	CSVEDLRFRSGNTGELFF	TGCAGCGTTGAAGATTTGCGGTTTCGGTCTGGGAACACCGGGGAGCTGTTTTTT
TRBV28	15	TRBJ2-7	many	TRBD2	CASGRGGRPRYEQYF	TGTGCCAGCGGAAGGGGCGGGAGGCCCCGCTACGAGCAGTACTTC
TRBV10-1	14	TRBJ2-1	many	-	CASSAGHRWNEQFF	TGCGCCAGCAGTGCCGGACACCGCTGGAATGAGCAGTTCTTC
TRBV5-4	14	TRBJ2-5	many	-	CASSLGTLQETQYF	TGTGCCAGCAGCTTGGGCACCCTCCAAGAGACCCAGTACTTC
TRBV15	15	TRBJ2-3	many	TRBD1	CATSRSGQGADTQYF	TGTGCCACCAGCAGATCCGGACAGGGGGCAGATACGCAGTATTTT
TRBV20-1	15	TRBJ2-3	many	TRBD1	CSAREGQGATDTQYF	TGCAGTGCTAGAGAGGGGCAGGGGGCCACAGATACGCAGTATTTT
TRBV15	16	TRBJ2-7	many	-	CATSTLSGVGFYEQYF	TGTGCCACCAGCACCCTCTCGGGGGTGGGGTTCTACGAGCAGTACTTC
TRBV19	14	TRBJ1-1	-	-	CASSSGPMTAEAFF	TGTGCCAGTAGTTCCGGACCCATGACAGCTGAAGCTTTCTTT
TRBV5-4	13	TRBJ2-5	many	-	CASSLVTGETQYF	TGTGCCAGCAGCCTTGTGACTGGCGAGACCCAGTACTTC
TRBV24-1	16	TRBJ1-5	many	-	CATSDNRRSGNQPQHF	TGTGCCACCAGTGACAACAGAAGGAGCGGCAATCAGCCCCAGCATTTT
TRBV27	13	TRBJ2-5	many	TRBD1	CASTTGPQETQYF	TGTGCCAGCACGACAGGGCCCCAAGAGACCCAGTACTTC
TRBV12-3/TRBV12-4	13	TRBJ2-4	many	-	CASSLAGGNIQYF	TGTGCCAGCAGTTTAGCGGGCGGAAACATTCAGTACTTC
TRBV7-9	15	TRBJ2-4	many	-	CASRGDGVAKNIQYF	TGTGCCAGCAGGGGCGATGGGGTAGCCAAAAACATTCAGTACTTC
TRBV20-1	11	TRBJ2-1	-	-	CSARSGNERFF	TGCAGTGCTAGAAGTGGTAATGAGCGGTTCTTC
TRBV11-2	16	TRBJ1-3	many	-	CASSAQQGGSGNTIYF	TGTGCCAGCAGCGCCCAGCAAGGGGGCTCTGGAAACACCATATATTTT
TRBV13	13	TRBJ2-7	many	-	CASSLGGRYEQYF	TGTGCCAGCAGCTTAGGAGGTCGTTACGAGCAGTACTTC
TRBV7-2	17	TRBJ2-3	many	-	CASSLARGRGSTDTQYF	TGTGCCAGCAGCTTAGCCCGGGGGCGAGGGAGCACAGATACGCAGTATTTT
TRBV19	15	TRBJ2-1	many	-	CASSILLPFDNEQFF	TGTGCCAGTAGTATCCTCCTACCTTTTGACAATGAGCAGTTCTTC
TRBV10-3	13	TRBJ1-2	many	-	CAIRGDGGGGYTF	TGTGCCATCAGGGGGGACGGCGGCGGCGGCTACACCTTC
TRBV7-3	17	TRBJ2-6	many	-	CASSLNAGSSGANVLTF	TGTGCCAGCAGCTTAAATGCAGGGAGCTCTGGGGCCAACGTCCTGACTTTC
TRBV20-1	13	TRBJ2-1	many	-	CSATRGRKFEQFF	TGCAGTGCTACTCGGGGCCGAAAATTTGAGCAGTTCTTC
TRBV28	14	TRBJ1-1	many	-	CASSLSWGRAEAFF	TGTGCCAGCAGTTTATCATGGGGTAGGGCTGAAGCTTTCTTT
TRBV12-3/TRBV12-4	15	TRBJ1-1	many	-	CASSLAGGINTEAFF	TGTGCCAGCAGTTTAGCCGGTGGAATAAACACTGAAGCTTTCTTT
TRBV11-2	13	TRBJ2-5	few	-	CASSLRYQETQYF	TGTGCCAGCAGCTTAAGGTACCAAGAGACCCAGTACTTC
TRBV5-1	13	TRBJ2-3	many	-	CASSSPGTDTQYF	TGCGCCAGCAGCTCCCCGGGGACAGATACGCAGTATTTT
TRBV5-1	18	TRBJ2-1	many	TRBD1	CASSLYWDRGALWNEQFF	TGCGCCAGCAGCTTGTACTGGGACAGGGGGGCCCTGTGGAATGAGCAGTTCTTC
TRBV7-9	16	TRBJ2-1	many	-	CASSFGRGGFGNEQFF	TGTGCCAGCAGCTTCGGCCGAGGGGGGTTCGGAAATGAGCAGTTCTTC
TRBV5-6	16	TRBJ1-1	-	TRBD1	CASTMRTGLRNTEALF	TGTGCCAGCACCATGAGGACAGGGCTGAGGAACACTGAAGCTCTCTTT
TRBV20-1	14	TRBJ1-1	many	-	CSARDSGRWTEAFF	TGCAGTGCTAGAGATTCAGGGAGGTGGACTGAAGCTTTCTTT
TRBV5-5	14	TRBJ2-2	many	-	CASSPGLWTGELFF	TGTGCCAGCAGCCCGGGATTATGGACCGGGGAGCTGTTTTTT
TRBV20-1	12	TRBJ1-2	many	-	CSARVGGYGYTF	TGCAGTGCTAGAGTGGGGGGCTATGGCTACACCTTC
TRBV11-2	15	TRBJ2-7	many	-	CASSLEAESSYEQYF	TGTGCCAGCAGCTTAGAAGCGGAGAGCTCCTACGAGCAGTACTTC
TRBV14	13	TRBJ2-1	many	-	CASSQDLVQDLFF	TGTGCCAGCAGCCAAGATCTTGTACAGGACCTGTTCTTC
TRBV28	14	TRBJ2-1	many	TRBD2	CASHSAGVGNEQFF	TGTGCCAGCCATTCCGCGGGAGTTGGGAATGAGCAGTTCTTC
TRBV5-1	14	TRBJ2-4	many	-	CASSPVSDRGIQYF	TGCGCCAGCAGCCCCGTTAGCGACCGGGGCATTCAGTACTTC
TRBV30	13	TRBJ1-1	-	-	CAWSDREYTEAFF	TGTGCCTGGAGTGACAGGGAATATACTGAAGCTTTCTTT
TRBV20-1	14	TRBJ2-1	many	-	CSASPGGIPDEQFF	TGCAGTGCTAGCCCTGGGGGAATCCCGGATGAGCAGTTCTTC
TRBV5-4	12	TRBJ2-7	-	-	CASSSRDHEQYF	TGTGCCAGCAGCTCCCGGGACCACGAGCAGTACTTC
TRBV6-4	15	TRBJ2-1	many	-	CASSDGGADSNEQFF	TGTGCCAGCAGTGATGGGGGGGCCGATAGCAATGAGCAGTTCTTC
TRBV12-3/TRBV12-4	19	TRBJ1-5	-	TRBD1	CASCWEGTGTFYSNQPQHF	TGTGCCAGCTGTTGGGAAGGGACAGGGACCTTTTATAGCAATCAGCCCCAGCATTTT
TRBV12-3/TRBV12-4	17	TRBJ1-1	many	-	CASSLRSGGVEITEAFF	TGTGCCAGCAGTTTAAGGAGCGGAGGGGTTGAGATCACTGAAGCTTTCTTT
TRBV10-3	12	TRBJ1-6	many	-	CAISRTSSPLHF	TGTGCCATCAGCCGGACATCTTCACCCCTCCACTTT
TRBV11-2	19	TRBJ2-1	many	TRBD2	CASSLDWRGFRSSYNEQFF	TGTGCCAGCAGCTTAGACTGGCGGGGGTTTCGTAGCTCCTACAATGAGCAGTTCTTC
TRBV5-1	15	TRBJ1-1	many	-	CASSLTGRPNTEAFF	TGCGCCAGCAGCTTGACCGGACGCCCGAACACTGAAGCTTTCTTT
TRBV12-3/TRBV12-4	15	TRBJ2-5	many	-	CASSLYIGSQETQYF	TGTGCCAGCAGTTTATATATTGGCAGCCAAGAGACCCAGTACTTC
TRBV19	17	TRBJ2-6	-	TRBD2	CASRTGLAGAGANVLTF	TGTGCCAGTCGAACCGGACTAGCGGGAGCTGGGGCCAACGTCCTGACTTTC
TRBV7-3	15	TRBJ2-1	many	TRBD2	CASSLATSGGNEHFF	TGTGCCAGCAGTCTAGCGACTAGCGGGGGTAATGAGCATTTCTTC